This TCR beta chain is drawn from a study of T cells after yellow fever vaccination. In the study overall: Libraries from low-cell-number fractions were prepared with the SMART-Seq v4 Ultra Low Input RNA kit.

For this clonotype: Antigen: not known.

Study findings and constraints: Contaminants from the bulk population, in the form of abundant clonotypes, could be found in FACS-sorted repertoires.

TCRdb re-analysed the 5' RACE reads in MiXCR, keeping a single row per CDR3 protein. The sample yields 60,000 or so distinct CDR3 sequences, approximately 6.5% seen once. V shed 4 bases and J shed 2 bases, with 12 bases lying between them. This CDR3 is built from 15 residues. CDR1 and CDR2 from the germline V gene are ENHRY and SYGVKD. Sequenced here: CD8+ T cells sorted from PBMCs, sampled on the day of the first yellow fever vaccination. The TCR was taken from a man in his late teens or twenties who received the YFV17D yellow fever vaccine. The chain recombines TRBV10-3 with TRBJ1-5; D may be TRBD1 (5 bases). This CDR3 is CAISGREGGNQPQHF. The CDR3 DNA sequence: TGTGCCATCAGTGGCAGGGAAGGGGGCAATCAGCCCCAGCATTTT.